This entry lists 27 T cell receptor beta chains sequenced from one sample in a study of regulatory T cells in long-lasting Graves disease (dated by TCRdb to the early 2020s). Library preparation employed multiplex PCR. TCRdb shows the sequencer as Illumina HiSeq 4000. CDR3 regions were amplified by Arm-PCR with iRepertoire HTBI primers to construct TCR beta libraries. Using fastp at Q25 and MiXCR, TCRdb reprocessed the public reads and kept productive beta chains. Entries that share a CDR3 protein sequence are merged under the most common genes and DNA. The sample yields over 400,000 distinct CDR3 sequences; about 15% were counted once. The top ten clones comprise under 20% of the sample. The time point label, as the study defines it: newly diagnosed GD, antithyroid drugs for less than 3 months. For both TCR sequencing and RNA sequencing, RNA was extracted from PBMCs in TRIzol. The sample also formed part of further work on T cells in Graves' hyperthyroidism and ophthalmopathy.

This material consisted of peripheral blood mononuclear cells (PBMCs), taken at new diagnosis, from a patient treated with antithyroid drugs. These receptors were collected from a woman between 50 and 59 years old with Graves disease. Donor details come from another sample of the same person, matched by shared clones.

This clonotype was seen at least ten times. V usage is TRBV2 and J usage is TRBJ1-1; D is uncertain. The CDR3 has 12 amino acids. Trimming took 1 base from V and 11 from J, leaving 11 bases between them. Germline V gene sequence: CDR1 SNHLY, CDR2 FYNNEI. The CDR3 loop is CASSEVEGVAFF. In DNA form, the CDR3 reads TGTGCCAGCAGTGAAGTTGAAGGAGTTGCTTTCTTT.

The chain's CDR3 is CASSYSTYTGELFF. The CDR3 coding sequence is TGTGCCAGCAGTTACTCGACCTACACCGGGGAGCTGTTTTTT. This chain links TRBV6-2 or TRBV6-3 with TRBJ2-2; D ambiguous. From germline, CDR1 is MNHEY and CDR2 SVGEGT. The CDR3 spans 14 residues. The V end lost 0 bases, the J end lost 3 bases, and 5 bases lay between the germline ends.

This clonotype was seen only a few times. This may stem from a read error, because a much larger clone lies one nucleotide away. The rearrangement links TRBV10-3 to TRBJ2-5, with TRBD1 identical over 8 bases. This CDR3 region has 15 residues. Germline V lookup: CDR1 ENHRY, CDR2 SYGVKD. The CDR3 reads CAISGSTGAQGTQYF. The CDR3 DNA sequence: TGTGCCATCAGTGGGTCGACAGGGGCGCAAGGGACCCAGTACTTC.

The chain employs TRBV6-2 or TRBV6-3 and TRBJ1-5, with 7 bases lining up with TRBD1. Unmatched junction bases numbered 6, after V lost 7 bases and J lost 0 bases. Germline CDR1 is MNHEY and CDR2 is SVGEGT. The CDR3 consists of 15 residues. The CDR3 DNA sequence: TGTGCCAGCACTCAGGGACAGAATAGCAATCAGCCCCAGCATTTT. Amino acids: CASTQGQNSNQPQHF.

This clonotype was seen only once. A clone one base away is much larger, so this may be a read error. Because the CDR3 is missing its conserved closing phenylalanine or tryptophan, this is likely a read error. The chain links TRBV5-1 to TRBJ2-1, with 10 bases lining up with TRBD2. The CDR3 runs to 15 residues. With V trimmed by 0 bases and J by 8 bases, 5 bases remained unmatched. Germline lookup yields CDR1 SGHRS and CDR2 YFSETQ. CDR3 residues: CASSLATSGIDEQFL. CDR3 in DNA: TGCGCCAGCAGCTTGGCCACTAGCGGGATAGATGAGCAGTTCCTC.

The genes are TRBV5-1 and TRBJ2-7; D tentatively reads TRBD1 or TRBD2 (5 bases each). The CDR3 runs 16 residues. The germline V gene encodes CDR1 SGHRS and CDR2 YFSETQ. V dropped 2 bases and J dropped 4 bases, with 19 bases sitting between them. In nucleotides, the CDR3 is TGCGCCAGCAGCTTAATAACCGGGGCCAGGTTTTACGAGCAGTACTTC. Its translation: CASSLITGARFYEQYF. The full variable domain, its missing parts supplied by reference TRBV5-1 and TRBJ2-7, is KAGVTQTPRYLIKTRGQQVTLSCSPISGHRSVSWYQQTPGQGLQFLFEYFSETQRNKGNFPGRFSGRQFSNSRSEMNVSTLELGDSALYLCASSLITGARFYEQYFGPGTRLTVT.

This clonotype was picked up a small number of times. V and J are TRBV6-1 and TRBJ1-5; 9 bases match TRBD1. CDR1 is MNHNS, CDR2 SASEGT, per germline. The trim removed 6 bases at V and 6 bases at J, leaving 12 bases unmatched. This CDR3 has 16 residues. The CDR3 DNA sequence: TGTGCCAGCAGCCGCGCCGGACAGGGGATTGTTCAGCCCCAGCATTTT. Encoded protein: CASSRAGQGIVQPQHF.

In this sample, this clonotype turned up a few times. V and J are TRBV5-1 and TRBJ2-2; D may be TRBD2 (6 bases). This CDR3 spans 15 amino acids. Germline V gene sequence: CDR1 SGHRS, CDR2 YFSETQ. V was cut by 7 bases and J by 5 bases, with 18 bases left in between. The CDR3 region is CASAPGAEGTGELFF. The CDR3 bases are TGCGCCAGCGCCCCTGGAGCGGAGGGGACCGGGGAGCTGTTTTTT.

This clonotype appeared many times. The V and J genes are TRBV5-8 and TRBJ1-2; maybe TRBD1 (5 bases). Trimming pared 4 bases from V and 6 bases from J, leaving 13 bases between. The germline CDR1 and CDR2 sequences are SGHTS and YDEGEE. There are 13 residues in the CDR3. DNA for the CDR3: TGTGCCAGCAGCCGCCGGGGGGAAGATGGCTACACCTTC. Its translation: CASSRRGEDGYTF.

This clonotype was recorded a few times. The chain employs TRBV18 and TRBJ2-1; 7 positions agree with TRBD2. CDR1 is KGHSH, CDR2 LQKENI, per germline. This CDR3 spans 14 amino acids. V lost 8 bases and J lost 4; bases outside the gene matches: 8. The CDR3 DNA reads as TGTGCCAGCAGCAGAGGGCGGGAGTACAATGAGCAGTTCTTC. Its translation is CASSRGREYNEQFF. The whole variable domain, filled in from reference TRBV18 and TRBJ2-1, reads NAGVMQNPRHLVRRRGQEARLRCSPMKGHSHVYWYRQLPEEGLKFMVYLQKENIIDESGMPKERFSAEFPKEGPSILRIQQVVRGDSAAYFCASSRGREYNEQFFGPGTRLTVL.

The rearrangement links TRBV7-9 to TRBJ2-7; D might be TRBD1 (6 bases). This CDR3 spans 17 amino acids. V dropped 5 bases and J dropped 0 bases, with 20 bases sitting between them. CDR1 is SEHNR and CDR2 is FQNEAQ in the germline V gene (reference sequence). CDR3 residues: CASSGIPGDPSSYEQYF. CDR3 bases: TGTGCCAGCAGCGGAATTCCAGGGGATCCTAGCTCCTACGAGCAGTACTTC.

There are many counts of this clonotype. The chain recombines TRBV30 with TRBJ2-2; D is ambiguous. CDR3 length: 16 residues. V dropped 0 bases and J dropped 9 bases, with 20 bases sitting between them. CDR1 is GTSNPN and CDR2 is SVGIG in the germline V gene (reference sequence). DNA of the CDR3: TGTGCCTGGAGTGTACGGTGGGTAGACCAGCACCGGGAGCTGTTTTTT. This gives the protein CAWSVRWVDQHRELFF.

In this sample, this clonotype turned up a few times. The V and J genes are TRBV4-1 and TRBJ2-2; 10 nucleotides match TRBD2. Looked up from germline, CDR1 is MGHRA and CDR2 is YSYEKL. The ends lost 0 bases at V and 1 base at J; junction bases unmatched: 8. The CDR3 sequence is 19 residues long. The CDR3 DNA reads TGCGCCAGCAGCCAAGATTTCCGGACTAGCGGATTGAACACCGGGGAGCTGTTTTTT. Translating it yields CASSQDFRTSGLNTGELFF.

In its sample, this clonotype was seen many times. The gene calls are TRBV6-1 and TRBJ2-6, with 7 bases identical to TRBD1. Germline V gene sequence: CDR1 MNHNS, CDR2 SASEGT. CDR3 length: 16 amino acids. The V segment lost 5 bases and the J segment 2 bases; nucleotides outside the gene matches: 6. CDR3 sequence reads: CASSRDSTTGANVLTF. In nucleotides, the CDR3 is TGTGCCAGCAGTCGGGACAGTACTACTGGGGCCAACGTCCTGACTTTC.

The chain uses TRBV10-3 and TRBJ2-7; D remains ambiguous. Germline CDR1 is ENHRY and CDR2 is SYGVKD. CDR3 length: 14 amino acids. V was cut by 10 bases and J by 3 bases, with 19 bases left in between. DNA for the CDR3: TGTGCCACGAGCGTTTTGGAACGTTTCTACGAGCAGTACTTC. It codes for CATSVLERFYEQYF.

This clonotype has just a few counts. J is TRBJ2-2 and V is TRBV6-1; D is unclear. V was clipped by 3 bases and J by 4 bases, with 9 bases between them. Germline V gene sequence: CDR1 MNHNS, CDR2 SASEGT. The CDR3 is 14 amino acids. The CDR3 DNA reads TGTGCCAGCAGTGAGTTTACCATCACCGGGGAGCTGTTTTTT. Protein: CASSEFTITGELFF.

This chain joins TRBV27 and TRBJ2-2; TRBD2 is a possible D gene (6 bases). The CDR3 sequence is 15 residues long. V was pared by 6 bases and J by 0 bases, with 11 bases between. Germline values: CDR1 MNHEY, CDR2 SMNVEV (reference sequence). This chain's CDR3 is CASRYSGTNTGELFF. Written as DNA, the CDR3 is TGTGCCAGCAGATATAGCGGTACGAACACCGGGGAGCTGTTTTTT.

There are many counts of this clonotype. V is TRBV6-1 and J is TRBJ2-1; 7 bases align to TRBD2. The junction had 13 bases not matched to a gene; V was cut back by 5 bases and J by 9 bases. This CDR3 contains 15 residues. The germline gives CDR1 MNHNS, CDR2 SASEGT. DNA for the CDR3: TGTGCCAGCAGTCTCGGAACGGGAGGAGGTAGTGAGCAGTTCTTC. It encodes CASSLGTGGGSEQFF.

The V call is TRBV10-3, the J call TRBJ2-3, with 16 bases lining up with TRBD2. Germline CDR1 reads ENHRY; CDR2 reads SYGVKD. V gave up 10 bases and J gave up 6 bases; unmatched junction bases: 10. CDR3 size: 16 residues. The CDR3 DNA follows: TGTGCCACTACAATGGGACTAGCGGGAGGGCCTGATACGCAGTATTTT. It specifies CATTMGLAGGPDTQYF.

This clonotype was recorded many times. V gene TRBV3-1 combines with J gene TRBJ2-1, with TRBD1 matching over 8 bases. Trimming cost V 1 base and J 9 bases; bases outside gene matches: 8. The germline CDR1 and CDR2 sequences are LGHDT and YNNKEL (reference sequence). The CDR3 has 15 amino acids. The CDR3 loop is CASSQVRTGLGEQFF. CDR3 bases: TGTGCCAGCAGCCAAGTCCGGACAGGGCTCGGTGAGCAGTTCTTC.

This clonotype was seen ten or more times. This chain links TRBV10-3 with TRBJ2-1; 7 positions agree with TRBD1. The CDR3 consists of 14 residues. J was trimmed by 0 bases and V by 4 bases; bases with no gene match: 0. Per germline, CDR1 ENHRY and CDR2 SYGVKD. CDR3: CAISGQGSYNEQFF. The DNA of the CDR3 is TGTGCCATCAGTGGACAGGGCTCCTACAATGAGCAGTTCTTC.

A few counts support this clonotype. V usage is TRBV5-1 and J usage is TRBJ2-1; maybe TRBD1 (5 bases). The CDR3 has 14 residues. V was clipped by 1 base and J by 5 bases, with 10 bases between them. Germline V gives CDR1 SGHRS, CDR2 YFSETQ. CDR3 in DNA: TGCGCCAGCAGCTTGTCAGGGATAGACAATGAGCAGTTCTTC. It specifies CASSLSGIDNEQFF.

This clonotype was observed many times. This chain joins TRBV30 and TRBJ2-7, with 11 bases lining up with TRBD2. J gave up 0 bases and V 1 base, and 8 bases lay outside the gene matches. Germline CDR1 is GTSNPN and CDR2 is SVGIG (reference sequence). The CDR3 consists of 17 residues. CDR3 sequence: CAWSGTVTSGGSYEQYF. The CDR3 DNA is TGTGCCTGGAGTGGTACTGTAACTAGCGGGGGCTCCTACGAGCAGTACTTC.

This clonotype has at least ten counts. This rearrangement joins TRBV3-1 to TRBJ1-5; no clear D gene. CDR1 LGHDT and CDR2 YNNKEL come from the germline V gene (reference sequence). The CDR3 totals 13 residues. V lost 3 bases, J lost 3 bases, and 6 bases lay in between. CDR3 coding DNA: TGTGCCAGCAGCCAGGGGTTCAATCAGCCCCAGCATTTT. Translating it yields CASSQGFNQPQHF.

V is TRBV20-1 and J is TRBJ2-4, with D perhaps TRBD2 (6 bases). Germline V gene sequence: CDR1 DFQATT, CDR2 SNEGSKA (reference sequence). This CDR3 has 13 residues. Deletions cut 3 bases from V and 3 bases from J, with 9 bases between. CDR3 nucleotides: TGCAGTGCTAGGGCTAGCGACAAAAACATTCAGTACTTC. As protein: CSARASDKNIQYF.

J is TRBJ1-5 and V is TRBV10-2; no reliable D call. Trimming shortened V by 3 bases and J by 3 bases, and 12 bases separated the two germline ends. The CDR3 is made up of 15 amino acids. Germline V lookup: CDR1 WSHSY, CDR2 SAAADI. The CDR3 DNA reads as TGCGCCAGCAGTGAAGGATGGCGCCTCAATCAGCCCCAGCATTTT. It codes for CASSEGWRLNQPQHF.

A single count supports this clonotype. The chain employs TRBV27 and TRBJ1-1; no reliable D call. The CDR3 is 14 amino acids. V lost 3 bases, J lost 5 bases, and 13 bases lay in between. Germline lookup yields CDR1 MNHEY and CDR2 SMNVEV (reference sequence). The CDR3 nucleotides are TGTGCCAGCAGTTTGCAGGTAATGGGGACTGAAGCTTTCTTT. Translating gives CASSLQVMGTEAFF.